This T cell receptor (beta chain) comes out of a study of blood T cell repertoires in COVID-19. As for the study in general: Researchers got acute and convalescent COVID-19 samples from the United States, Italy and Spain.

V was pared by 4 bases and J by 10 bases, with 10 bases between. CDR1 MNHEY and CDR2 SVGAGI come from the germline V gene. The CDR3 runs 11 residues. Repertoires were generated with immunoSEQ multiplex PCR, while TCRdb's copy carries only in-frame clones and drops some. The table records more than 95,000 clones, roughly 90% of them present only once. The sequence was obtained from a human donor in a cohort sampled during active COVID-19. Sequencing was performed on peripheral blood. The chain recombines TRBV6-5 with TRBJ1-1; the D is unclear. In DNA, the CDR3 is TGTGCCAGCAGTTCCGGACTGGTAGCTTTCTTT. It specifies CASSSGLVAFF.